These 27 T cell receptor beta chains originate from one sample sequenced in a study of blood T cell repertoires in COVID-19. TCRdb's copy holds only in-frame clones and misses some; the assay was immunoSEQ multiplex PCR. The sample carries 110,000 or so clones, approximately 91% recorded once. Sequenced: peripheral blood. The receptors stem from a woman in her seventies who had recovered from COVID-19.

The rearrangement links TRBV9 to TRBJ1-6; tentatively, D is TRBD1 (5 bases). This CDR3 is built from 15 residues. Germline lookup yields CDR1 SGDLS and CDR2 YYNGEE. With 4 bases removed from V and 6 bases from J, the gap between germline ends came to 14 bases. The CDR3 loop reads CASSPPLGGNSPLHF. DNA of the CDR3: TGTGCCAGCAGCCCACCCCTCGGGGGTAATTCACCCCTCCACTTT. The entire variable domain, with the rest obtained from reference TRBV9 and TRBJ1-6, is as follows: DSGVTQTPKHLITATGQRVTLRCSPRSGDLSVYWYQQSLDQGLQFLIQYYNGEERAKGNILERFSAQQFPDLHSELNLSSLELGDSALYFCASSPPLGGNSPLHFGNGTRLTVT.

The chain couples TRBV27 to TRBJ2-5; 8 nucleotides line up with TRBD1. This CDR3 is 16 amino acids long. The ends lost 5 bases at V and 3 bases at J; junction bases unmatched: 11. The V gene's germline CDR1 is MNHEY and CDR2 SMNVEV (reference sequence). CDR3 DNA: TGTGCCAGCAGTCCCCTTCGGGGACAGGCTAAAGAGACCCAGTACTTC. This sequence encodes CASSPLRGQAKETQYF.

The V gene is TRBV12-3 or TRBV12-4, the J gene TRBJ2-4, with 8 bases aligning to TRBD2. CDR3 size: 12 residues. The trim removed 4 bases at V and 8 bases at J, leaving 1 base unmatched. CDR3 sequence (DNA): TGTGCCAGCAGTTCGGGGGGGGACATTCAGTACTTC. It specifies CASSSGGDIQYF.

V gene TRBV20-1 combines with J gene TRBJ2-5; tentative D call: TRBD2 (5 bases). V gave up 3 bases and J gave up 1 base, with 9 bases separating them. Germline V gives CDR1 DFQATT, CDR2 SNEGSKA (reference sequence). CDR3 length equals 13 residues. The CDR3 DNA reads as TGCAGTGCTAGTGAAGGACTCCAAGAGACCCAGTACTTC. It translates to CSASEGLQETQYF.

This chain uses TRBV24-1 with TRBJ2-2, with D perhaps matching TRBD1 (5 bases). CDR1 is KGHDR, CDR2 SFDVKD, per germline. This CDR3 is built from 16 residues. Trimming took 4 bases from V and 5 from J, leaving 16 bases between them. CDR3 region: CATSEGRVGWTGELFF. CDR3 bases: TGTGCCACCAGTGAGGGCAGGGTGGGTTGGACCGGGGAGCTGTTTTTT.

This clone is a singleton in its sample. The CDR3 bases are TGTGCCAGCAGTCCCGGGACAGAATATGGCTACACCTTC. This encodes CASSPGTEYGYTF. This chain joins TRBV12-3 or TRBV12-4 and TRBJ1-2; 7 positions match TRBD1. J was trimmed by 5 bases and V by 5 bases; bases with no gene match: 5. The CDR3 consists of 13 residues.

V usage is TRBV9 and J usage is TRBJ2-2; 7 bases map to TRBD1. In germline, CDR1 is SGDLS, CDR2 YYNGEE. The CDR3 consists of 13 residues. Trimming took 5 bases from V and 3 from J; bases not matched to a gene: 1. The CDR3 reads CASRTGYTGELFF. The CDR3, as DNA: TGTGCCAGCAGGACAGGGTACACCGGGGAGCTGTTTTTT.

V usage is TRBV7-9 and J usage is TRBJ1-2; D gene uncertain. CDR1 is SEHNR, CDR2 FQNEAQ, per germline (reference sequence). The CDR3 runs to 12 residues. The V end lost 4 bases, the J end lost 5 bases, and 8 bases lay between the germline ends. Here the CDR3 DNA reads TGTGCCAGCAGCTATGCGGCGTATGGCTACACCTTC. Its protein product is CASSYAAYGYTF.

Details on this clone: Mismatch with germline at one junction end may stem from a read error. The CDR3 nucleotides read TGTGCCAGCAGTTCGCCCTCTGTGACAGCGAACACTGCAGCTTTCTTT. Amino acids: CASSSPSVTANTAAFF. The rearrangement links TRBV28 to TRBJ1-1; TRBD1 is a possible D gene (5 bases). Germline CDR1 reads MDHEN; CDR2 reads SYDVKM. This CDR3 spans 16 amino acids.

This sequence joins TRBV7-8 and TRBJ2-7; 8 bases line up with TRBD1. The CDR3 contains 14 residues. Germline lookup yields CDR1 SGHVS and CDR2 FQNEAQ. J gave up 1 base and V 5 bases, and 4 bases lay outside the gene matches. DNA for the CDR3: TGTGCCAGCAGCCCCTACAGGGGGTCCTACGAGCAGTACTTC. As protein: CASSPYRGSYEQYF.

The chain joins TRBV21-1 to TRBJ2-1; the D call of TRBD2 is as the table states it, not checked on the DNA. TRBV21-1 counts as a pseudogene. This CDR3 is built from 13 residues. CDR3 coding DNA: TGTGCCAGCAGCGGACGGGAAGAGAATGAGCAGTTCTTC. It yields the protein CASSGREENEQFF.

The rearrangement joins TRBV19 to TRBJ1-2; D is uncertain. The CDR3 covers 12 residues. CDR1 and CDR2 from the germline V gene are LNHDA and SQIVND (reference sequence). The V end lost 0 bases, the J end lost 8 bases, and 7 bases lay between the germline ends. This chain's CDR3 is CASSIERGGYTF. CDR3 in DNA: TGTGCCAGTAGTATAGAACGGGGAGGCTACACCTTC.

The gene calls are TRBV18 and TRBJ2-3; 13 nucleotides line up with TRBD2. With 3 bases clipped from V and 4 bases from J, the junction kept 7 bases outside the gene matches. Germline V gives CDR1 KGHSH, CDR2 LQKENI. The CDR3 runs 17 residues. The CDR3 coding sequence is TGTGCCAGCTCACCCTGGACTAGCGGGGGTGGGGCAGATACGCAGTATTTT. It yields the protein CASSPWTSGGGADTQYF.

The V gene is TRBV10-3, the J gene TRBJ1-5, with D maybe TRBD1 (6 bases). V lost 6 bases and J lost 3, with 9 bases in between. The CDR3 sequence is 13 residues long. From germline, CDR1 is ENHRY and CDR2 SYGVKD. CDR3 region: CAIRGQLNQPQHF. In DNA form, the CDR3 reads TGTGCCATCAGGGGACAACTCAATCAGCCCCAGCATTTT.

In DNA form, the CDR3 reads TGTGCCAGTAGTATAGATGACAGGGCGTTAGATTCGGCCAAAAACATTCAGTACTTC. Its translation: CASSIDDRALDSAKNIQYF. The rearrangement joins TRBV19 to TRBJ2-4; 7 nucleotides match TRBD1. Germline V gene lookup returns CDR1 LNHDA and CDR2 SQIVND (reference sequence). CDR3 length: 19 amino acids. With 0 bases clipped from V and 1 base from J, the junction kept 12 bases outside the gene matches.

V is TRBV3-1 (or the pseudogene TRBV3-2) and J is TRBJ1-4, with TRBD1 identical over 7 bases. This CDR3 spans 13 amino acids. Per the germline V gene, CDR1 is LGHDT and CDR2 is YNNKEL (reference sequence). V was pared by 8 bases and J by 5 bases, with 5 bases of the junction left unmatched. DNA of the CDR3: TGTGCCAGCCGGGACAGACTAAATGAAAAACTGTTTTTT. This encodes CASRDRLNEKLFF.

The genes are TRBV5-1 and TRBJ2-2; 8 bases are shared with TRBD1. The CDR3 is 15 residues long. Germline CDR1 reads SGHRS; CDR2 reads YFSETQ. V lost 4 bases, J lost 5 bases, and 7 bases stayed unmatched. Here the CDR3 DNA reads TGCGCCAGCAGCCTGGGACAGGAGACGACCGGGGAGCTGTTTTTT. Encoded protein: CASSLGQETTGELFF.

The rearrangement joins TRBV5-5 to TRBJ2-5, with 11 bases identical to TRBD1. Germline V gives CDR1 SGHKS, CDR2 YYEKEE (reference sequence). The V segment lost 6 bases and the J segment 5 bases; nucleotides outside the gene matches: 12. This CDR3 has 16 residues. CDR3 protein: CASTPRTGGKGETQYF. The CDR3 region has the DNA TGTGCCAGCACCCCCAGGACAGGGGGCAAGGGGGAGACCCAGTACTTC.

In its sample, this clone was seen once. The CDR3 DNA reads TGTGCCAGCAGCGTGGGACAGGGGTACCCCTACGAGCAGTACTTC. Translating gives CASSVGQGYPYEQYF. The chain joins TRBV9 to TRBJ2-7; 10 bases are shared with TRBD1. The CDR3 runs 15 residues. CDR1 and CDR2 from the germline V gene are SGDLS and YYNGEE. Trimming removed 2 bases from V and 2 bases from J; junction bases left unmatched: 4.

The chain is built from TRBV7-8 and TRBJ1-5, with TRBD1 matching over 7 bases. This CDR3 has 16 residues. CDR1 and CDR2 from the germline V gene are SGHVS and FQNEAQ. After removal of 2 bases from V and 6 bases from J, the junction contained 10 bases not matched to a gene. The CDR3 here is CASSLTGVSGIQPQHF. The CDR3 DNA reads as TGTGCCAGCAGCTTAACAGGGGTTTCCGGAATTCAGCCCCAGCATTTT.

Worth noting for this clone: At one end, the junction sequence differs from germline, possibly due to a read error. The chain couples TRBV7-2 to TRBJ2-1; TRBD2 is a possible D gene (6 bases). CDR3 length: 13 residues. CDR1 and CDR2 from the germline V gene are SGHTA and FQGNSA. This chain's CDR3 is CASTWDSHNEQFF. The DNA of the CDR3 is TGTGCCAGCACCTGGGACTCCCACAATGAGCAGTTCTTC.

V gene TRBV5-1 combines with J gene TRBJ2-2, with 9 bases identical to TRBD2. The germline V gene encodes CDR1 SGHRS and CDR2 YFSETQ. This CDR3 is built from 15 residues. Unmatched junction bases numbered 3, after V lost 2 bases and J lost 4 bases. DNA for the CDR3: TGCGCCAGCAGCTTTCTAGCGGGGTCCACCGGGGAGCTGTTTTTT. It encodes CASSFLAGSTGELFF.

This clone appeared once. V gene TRBV19 combines with J gene TRBJ2-7; 7 bases are shared with TRBD1. Germline V gene lookup returns CDR1 LNHDA and CDR2 SQIVND (reference sequence). With 7 bases clipped from V and 2 bases from J, the junction kept 8 bases outside the gene matches. This CDR3 is built from 14 residues. CDR3 bases: TGTGCCAGTACCCCAGATGACAGGGCCTACGAGCAGTACTTC. Encoded protein: CASTPDDRAYEQYF.

This clone was seen once. CDR3 nucleotides: TGCAGTGCTAGTTCCACTAACTATGGCTACACCTTC. Translation gives CSASSTNYGYTF. The chain couples TRBV20-1 to TRBJ1-2; no clear D. V dropped 3 bases and J dropped 0 bases, with 5 bases sitting between them. The CDR3 sequence is 12 residues long. Looked up from germline, CDR1 is DFQATT and CDR2 is SNEGSKA (reference sequence).

The gene calls are TRBV5-4 and TRBJ2-2, with D tentatively TRBD2 (5 bases). This CDR3 has 15 amino acids. V was shortened by 3 bases and J by 7 bases, with 16 bases between the two germline ends. Germline V gene lookup returns CDR1 SGHNT and CDR2 YYREEE (reference sequence). The CDR3 reads CASSSGTGKSGELFF. DNA of the CDR3: TGTGCCAGCAGCTCCGGCACGGGGAAGAGCGGGGAGCTGTTTTTT.

The chain is built from TRBV7-2 and TRBJ2-7; D is possibly TRBD2 (5 bases). Trimming removed 5 bases at V and 3 bases at J, with 14 bases between. This CDR3 has 14 residues. Per the germline V gene, CDR1 is SGHTA and CDR2 is FQGNSA. The CDR3 DNA is TGTGCCAGCAGCCCCGGGATTTCGATCTACGAGCAGTACTTC. It translates to CASSPGISIYEQYF.

The V and J genes are TRBV5-1 and TRBJ2-7; D is perhaps TRBD2 (5 bases). Germline CDR1 and CDR2: SGHRS and YFSETQ. The CDR3 runs 13 residues. The germline V and J ends were trimmed by 0 bases and 9 bases, with 13 bases remaining between them. This CDR3 reads CASSLENRGGQYF. Written as DNA, the CDR3 is TGCGCCAGCAGCTTGGAGAATCGGGGTGGGCAGTACTTC.